These 3 T cell receptor beta chains originate from one sample sequenced in a study of T cell responses to AZD1222 COVID-19 vaccine. Assay: immunoSEQ multiplex PCR; the TCRdb copy retains only in-frame clones and omits some. Of 150,000 to 200,000 clones detected, about 91% appear once; the ten largest clones hold 4.4%. The specimen was peripheral blood, collected on day 0 of MenACWY control vaccination. These receptors originate from an adult in good health.

V usage is TRBV4-2 and J usage is TRBJ1-6; D is possibly TRBD1 (5 bases). The V end lost 1 base, the J end lost 10 bases, and 14 bases lay between the germline ends. The germline V gene encodes CDR1 LGHNA and CDR2 YNFKEQ. This CDR3 spans 15 amino acids. The CDR3 sequence: CASSQGGGVGSPLHF. DNA for the CDR3: TGTGCCAGCAGCCAAGGGGGAGGGGTAGGATCACCCCTCCACTTT.

The chain couples TRBV7-9 to TRBJ1-4; D not resolved. V was shortened by 3 bases and J by 8 bases, with 10 bases between the two germline ends. CDR1 is SEHNR, CDR2 FQNEAQ, per germline (reference sequence). CDR3 length: 13 amino acids. The CDR3 bases are TGTGCCAGCAGCTTCCAGACGGGGGAAAAACTGTTTTTT. Translation: CASSFQTGEKLFF.

This chain uses TRBV7-2 with TRBJ2-7; D is possibly TRBD2 (7 bases). The germline V gene encodes CDR1 SGHTA and CDR2 FQGNSA. With 5 bases removed from V and 5 bases from J, the gap between germline ends came to 16 bases. The CDR3 sequence is 14 residues long. For the CDR3, the DNA is TGTGCCAGCAGCGTCGTTGGGGGGGCTCACGAGCAGTACTTC. This codes for CASSVVGGAHEQYF.